This TCR beta chain was profiled in a study of regulatory T cells in long-lasting Graves disease. CDR3 regions were amplified by Arm-PCR using iRepertoire HTBI primers to build TCR beta libraries. Using its own MiXCR run on the multiplex PCR reads, TCRdb lists one record per CDR3 protein. The sample includes 600,000 to 850,000 distinct CDR3 sequences, about 32% of them seen just once. Study-level findings and limits: When disease was persistent, TRBV28, TRBJ1-2 and TRBJ2-5 were the favored segments.

In germline, CDR1 is MNHNS, CDR2 SASEGT. This CDR3 comprises 17 residues. The V end lost 6 bases, the J end lost 0 bases, and 18 bases lay between the germline ends. Remarks on this clonotype: Its antigen remains unknown.

Time point denoted: persistent/refractory GD, antithyroid drugs over 5 years with positive TRAb. From PBMCs, RNA was extracted and then used to make the TCR library. This specimen was peripheral blood mononuclear cells (PBMCs), taken when the disease was refractory, from a patient treated with antithyroid drugs. This chain uses TRBV6-1 with TRBJ1-3, with a possible D match to TRBD1 (5 bases). The sequence came from a female donor with Graves disease. CDR3 DNA: TGTGCCAGCAGGCCCCAGGTGGGGACGCCCTCTGGAAACACCATATATTTT. Amino acid sequence: CASRPQVGTPSGNTIYF.